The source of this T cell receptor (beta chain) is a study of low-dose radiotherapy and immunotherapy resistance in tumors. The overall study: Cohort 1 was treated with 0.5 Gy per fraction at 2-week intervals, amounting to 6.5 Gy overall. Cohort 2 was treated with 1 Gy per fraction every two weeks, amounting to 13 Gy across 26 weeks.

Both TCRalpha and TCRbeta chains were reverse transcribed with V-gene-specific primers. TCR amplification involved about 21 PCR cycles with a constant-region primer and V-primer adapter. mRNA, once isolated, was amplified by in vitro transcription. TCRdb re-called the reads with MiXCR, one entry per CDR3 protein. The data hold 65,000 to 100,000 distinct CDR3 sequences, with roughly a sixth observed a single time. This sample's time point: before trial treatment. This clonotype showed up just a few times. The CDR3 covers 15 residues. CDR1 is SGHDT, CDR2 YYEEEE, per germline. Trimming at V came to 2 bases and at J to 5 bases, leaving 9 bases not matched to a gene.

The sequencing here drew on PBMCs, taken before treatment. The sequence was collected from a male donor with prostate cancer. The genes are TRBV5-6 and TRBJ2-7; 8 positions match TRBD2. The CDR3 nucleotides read TGTGCCAGCAGCTTAACACCGACTAGCGTACACGAGCAGTACTTC. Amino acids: CASSLTPTSVHEQYF.